This T cell receptor beta chain emerged from a study of cytomegalovirus exposure and HLA in healthy donors (dated 2017 in TCRdb). Looking at the study overall: According to an earlier analysis of a few hundred of the donors, 150 million to 200 million T cells yielded 117 million unique TCR beta sequences and roughly 280 Gb of sequence data. Roughly 300 gigabases of sequencing data and roughly 80 million unique TCR sequences made up an early release that covered some 640 HLA-typed donors. Of the roughly 410 genotyped donors, 70% to 90% were placed in the genetic ancestry cluster associated with self-reported Caucasian donors. The study aimed to test whether cataloging public T cell receptors could reveal signatures of past pathogen exposure. Using immunosequencing, the study profiled T cell repertoires from fewer than 850 subjects and related those repertoires to cytomegalovirus serostatus. A separate validation cohort of approximately 120 different subjects was used in addition to the 666-subject first cohort. High-throughput TCR immunosequencing, statistical association of individual TCRs with disease status, and machine learning were combined to predict cytomegalovirus infection status. To study patterns of TCR occurrence, a later analysis re-analyzed previously published TCR beta repertoires from around 700 donors and added high-resolution HLA genotyping. Rather than drawing on any new phenotypic data, the later analysis identified candidate immune exposures from TCR beta sequences and the way those sequences occurred across donors. An earlier analysis of approximately 500 of the donors applied high-throughput TCR beta sequencing to assess whether each TCR beta V gene segment acted as functional or pseudogenic. Donor age, sex, ethnicity and CMV serostatus were compiled together with the repertoire data. In a later genetic analysis, genome-wide SNP genotypes for about 60% of the 666 donors were used, and that subset was treated as a discovery cohort. Every repertoire in the discovery cohort had been generated on one and the same sequencing platform. HLA typing included class I and class II loci at four-digit resolution. The number of typed donors differed by locus: 629-630 for A, B, C, DRB1 and DQB1; 500 to 550 for DQA1; 606 for DPA1; and some 430 for DPB1. About five DR-DQ haplotypes were treated as single units for association and clustering because of strong linkage in the cohort. Among some 400 genotyped donors of the cohort, an average of roughly 230,000 unique TCR beta nucleotide sequences was sequenced per donor, of which about 18% were non-productive. What the research found in general, with its limitations: HLA typing was unavailable for some donors at each locus, so association tests used only the typed subset. Most CMV-associated TCR beta chains appeared to be HLA-restricted in a later analysis, and the HLA associations seemed to be driven largely by CMV exposure. Cytomegalovirus status was reported to be diagnosed by the classifier with high specificity and sensitivity in both the original and validation cohorts. Several of the top co-occurrence clusters appeared to be linked to parvovirus B19, influenza, CMV and Epstein-Barr virus, according to a later analysis. A cluster of highly shared sequence variants was judged likely to be a technical artifact of the sequencing pipeline. Some IMGT-functional V segments, including TRBV6-2 and TRBV6-3, could not be told apart with the 87-base-pair reads, so those segments were excluded. In vitro tests confirmed that a few of the cytomegalovirus-associated TCR beta chains recognize cytomegalovirus antigens. It was suggested by the authors that the approach could potentially be generalized to other disease states and immunological phenotypes. Compared with equally common non-associated chains, HLA-associated TCR beta chains in a later analysis were more clonally expanded and had lower generation probabilities. According to a later analysis, TCR association rates differed among HLA loci, with DRB1 alleles showing the most associated TCRs and HLA-C alleles showing the fewest. Immune exposure information for the cohort was limited to CMV serostatus. In an earlier analysis of some 500 of the donors, most TCR beta V segments were observed in productive rearrangements about 90% or about 30% of the time, broadly matching IMGT annotations. In the study, around 160 TCR beta chains were listed as associated with cytomegalovirus. According to a later genetic analysis, donors in an Asian-associated ancestry cluster had fewer N-insertions in productive TCRs than the approximately 650-donor mean. When HLA alleles, especially DR and DQ, strongly co-occurred, attributing TCR associations to individual alleles was difficult. Only TCR beta chains were sequenced in this cohort, and the absence of alpha or paired-chain data limited detectable features. Roughly uniform sequencing depth across donors was assumed in presence/absence analyses, although this assumption may not hold. Seventeen rarely observed V segments, including chromosome 9 orphons, were excluded from the earlier analysis of some 590 of the donors because counts were too low. Correlated functional status among segregating V segments might be attributable to linkage disequilibrium, but an unknown experimental factor could not be ruled out. While some public TCRs were present in many individuals, most TCR sequences turned up only very rarely across donors. In a later genetic analysis, a missense DCLRE1C variant was associated with V-gene and J-gene trimming of TCR beta chains, and the association was replicated in an independent cohort. Specific HLA alleles were associated with 15,000 to 20,000 TCR beta sequences at a false discovery rate of 0.05 in a later analysis. A further reported finding was that TCR beta sequences accurately predicted the HLA-A and HLA-B alleles for most subjects in the first cohort.

In total, over 600 healthy bone marrow donors made up the cohort. All cohort members were sampled while nominally healthy, although unrecorded immune exposures were likely present. The donor was CMV seronegative and was included in the group of 352 seronegative cohort members. A peripheral blood sample was provided by each donor, and peripheral blood mononuclear cells were used for TCR beta sequencing. Genomic DNA was extracted from the blood cell samples with the Qiagen DNeasy Blood Extraction Kit. This clone was detected a few times. Its antigen is not yet known. There are no base qualities to consult, and no much larger clone falls within one base. Trimming accounts for 7 bases at V and 6 bases at J, while the number of junction bases matched to no gene is 10. The CDR3 runs 14 amino acids, cysteine and phenylalanine included. CDR3 DNA only is kept here, 42 bases in frame from base 1. CDR1 and CDR2 are drawn from the germline V gene (reference sequence): SGHNT, YYREEE.

The library was obtained by the immunoSEQ multiplex PCR assay. For the multiplex PCR, a mixture combining 60 forward primers for TCR Vbeta segments and 13 reverse primers for TCR Jbeta segments was used. The CDR3 region of rearranged TCR beta genes was amplified from genomic DNA with a multiplex PCR assay. The amplified TCR beta libraries were sequenced on the Illumina HiSeq System as 87-base-pair reads. On the authors' methods: In a later analysis, about 80 million unique TCR beta chains were counted across the 500 to 850 repertoires, and approximately 11 million of these chains were shared by at least two donors. To remove PCR and sequencing errors, raw reads were error-corrected and collapsed into unique sequences using a nearest-neighbor algorithm that merged closely related sequences. V, D and J gene segments were assigned by aligning CDR3 sequences to IMGT reference sequences. For a sequence to be retained, a match of at least six nucleotides to both a V gene segment and a J gene segment was required. Rearrangements were classified as productive when the CDR3 lacked stop codons and remained in frame with V and J, and all other rearrangements were classified as non-productive. CDR3 was defined according to IMGT convention as the region running from the second conserved V-encoded cysteine to the conserved J-encoded phenylalanine. The earlier analysis of 587 of the donors excluded sequences that lacked an unambiguous match to a single V gene segment. An earlier analysis of 587 of the donors classified V segments as functional when productive rearrangements were above 56.7% and as segregating when the standard deviation between donors was above 5%. To diagnose cytomegalovirus status from the catalog of TCR beta chain sequences, a statistical classification framework was built. In a later analysis, TCR nucleotide sequences were compared against IMGT/GENE-DB human TR gene sequences so that V and J genes could be assigned. The TCRdist pipeline was used in a later analysis to assign CDR3 sequences and most-parsimonious VDJ recombination scenarios. In a later analysis, every TCR beta chain was defined by the combination of its CDR3 amino acid sequence and its V-gene family, and reads without a unique V-gene family were dropped. As a way to deal with suspected cross-contamination and a sequencing artifact, a later analysis dropped 592 nucleotide sequences that were highly shared and had low generation probability. In a later analysis, a clonal expansion index was calculated for each public chain from normalized within-repertoire ranks of inferred template counts. In a later analysis, generation probabilities were computed using a VDJ recombination model fitted to out-of-frame rearrangements, and the results were checked against IGoR. In a later analysis, TCR-TCR, TCR-HLA and TCR-CMV co-occurrence was scored with hypergeometric tests, and a repertoire-size bias correction was applied to TCR pairs. A later analysis estimated false discovery rates by permuting HLA or CMV assignments 20 times. In a later analysis, co-occurring TCRs were grouped using DBSCAN, with TCRdist sequence similarity added in when clustering inside HLA-allele-positive subsets. For co-occurrence clustering, repertoires with fewer than 30,000 or more than 120,000 public chains were excluded, along with five repertoires with anomalous nucleotide sharing. TCRdb re-hosts the immuneACCESS table, in-frame sequences only. Its copies lack some clones; in the studies checked, an unresolved V gene accounts for under half of them, and the cause for the rest is not known. The D gene and trimming were derived from the DNA, and the V and J assignments and clone size from that table. In this sample the table shows tens of thousands of clones, around 80% of which occur a single time. The ten largest clonotypes hold 2.5% to 3.5% of the sample.

The sequenced sample consisted of PBMCs. The clonotype comes from a woman aged 30 to 39 in good health and CMV-seronegative. This receptor chain uses TRBV5-4 and TRBJ2-5, with 9 bases aligning to TRBD2. The sequence in DNA is TGTGCCAGCTCAATGAGGACTAGCGCGAAGACCCAGTACTTC. The resulting protein is CASSMRTSAKTQYF.